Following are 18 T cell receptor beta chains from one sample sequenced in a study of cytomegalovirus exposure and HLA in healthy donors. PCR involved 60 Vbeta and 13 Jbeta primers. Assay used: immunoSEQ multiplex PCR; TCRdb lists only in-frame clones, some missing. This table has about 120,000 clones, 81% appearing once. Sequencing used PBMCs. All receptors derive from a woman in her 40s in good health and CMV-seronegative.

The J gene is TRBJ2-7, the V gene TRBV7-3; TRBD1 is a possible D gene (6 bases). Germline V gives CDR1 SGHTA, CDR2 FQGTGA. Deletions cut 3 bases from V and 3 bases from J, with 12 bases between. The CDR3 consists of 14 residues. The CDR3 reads CASSFGGRGYEQYF. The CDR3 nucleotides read TGTGCCAGCAGCTTCGGCGGCAGGGGCTACGAGCAGTACTTC.

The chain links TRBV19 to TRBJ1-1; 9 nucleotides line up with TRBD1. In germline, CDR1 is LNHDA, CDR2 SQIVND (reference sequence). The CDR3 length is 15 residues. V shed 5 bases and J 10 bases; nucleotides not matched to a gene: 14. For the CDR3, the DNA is TGTGCCAGTAGTTCCATGGCGGGACAGGGAGATTCAGCTTTCTTT. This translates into CASSSMAGQGDSAFF.

The CDR3 nucleotides read TGCGCCAGCAGCTTGGGAGCGGGAGTGAGGTACGAGCAGTACTTC. It encodes CASSLGAGVRYEQYF. The chain carries TRBV5-1 and TRBJ2-7; 8 nucleotides agree with TRBD2. This CDR3 region has 15 residues. Per the germline V gene, CDR1 is SGHRS and CDR2 is YFSETQ. The J segment lost 4 bases and the V segment lost 0 bases, leaving 6 bases of the junction unmatched.

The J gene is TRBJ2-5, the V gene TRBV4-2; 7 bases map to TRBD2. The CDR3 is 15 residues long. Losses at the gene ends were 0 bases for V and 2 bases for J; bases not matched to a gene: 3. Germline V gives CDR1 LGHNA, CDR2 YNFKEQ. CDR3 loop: CASSQEGGDQETQYF. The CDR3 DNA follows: TGTGCCAGCAGCCAAGAGGGGGGGGATCAAGAGACCCAGTACTTC.

The CDR3: CASRTAGGYTF. The CDR3 DNA sequence: TGTGCCAGTAGAACAGCGGGGGGCTACACCTTC. The chain has TRBV19 and TRBJ1-2; D is unresolved. The ends were cut back, 6 bases at V and 8 bases at J, with 10 bases in the middle. Germline V gives CDR1 LNHDA, CDR2 SQIVND (reference sequence). CDR3 length equals 11 residues.

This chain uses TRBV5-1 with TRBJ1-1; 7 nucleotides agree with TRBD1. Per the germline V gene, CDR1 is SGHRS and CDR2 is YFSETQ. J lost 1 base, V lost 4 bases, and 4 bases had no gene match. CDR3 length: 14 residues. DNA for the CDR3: TGCGCCAGCAGCCCCGGGGACAGGAACACTGAAGCTTTCTTT. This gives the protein CASSPGDRNTEAFF.

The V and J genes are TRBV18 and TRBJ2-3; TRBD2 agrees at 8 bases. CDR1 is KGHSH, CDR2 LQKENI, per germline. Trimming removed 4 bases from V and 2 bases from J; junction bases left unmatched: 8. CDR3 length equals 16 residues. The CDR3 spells CASSRGTSGPTDTQYF. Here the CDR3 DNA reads TGTGCCAGCTCACGAGGGACTAGTGGCCCCACAGATACGCAGTATTTT. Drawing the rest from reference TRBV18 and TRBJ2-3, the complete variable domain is NAGVMQNPRHLVRRRGQEARLRCSPMKGHSHVYWYRQLPEEGLKFMVYLQKENIIDESGMPKERFSAEFPKEGPSILRIQQVVRGDSAAYFCASSRGTSGPTDTQYFGPGTRLTVL.

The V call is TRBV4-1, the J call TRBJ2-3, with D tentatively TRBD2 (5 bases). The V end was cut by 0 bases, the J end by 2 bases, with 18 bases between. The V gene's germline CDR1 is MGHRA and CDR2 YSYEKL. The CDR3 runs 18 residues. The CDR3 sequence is CASSQDFSAGSPTDTQYF. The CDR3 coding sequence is TGCGCCAGCAGCCAAGATTTCTCGGCGGGTTCCCCCACAGATACGCAGTATTTT.

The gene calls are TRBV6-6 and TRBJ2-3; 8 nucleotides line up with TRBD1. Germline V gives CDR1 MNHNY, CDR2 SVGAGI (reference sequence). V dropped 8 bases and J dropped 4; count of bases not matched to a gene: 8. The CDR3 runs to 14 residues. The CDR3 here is CASGKKTGADTQYF. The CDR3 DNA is TGTGCCAGCGGAAAAAAGACAGGGGCAGATACGCAGTATTTT.

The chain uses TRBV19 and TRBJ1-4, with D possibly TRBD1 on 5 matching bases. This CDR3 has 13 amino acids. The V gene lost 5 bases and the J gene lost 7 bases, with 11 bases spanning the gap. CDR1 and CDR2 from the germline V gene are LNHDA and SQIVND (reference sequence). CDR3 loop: CASSVQGSEKLFF. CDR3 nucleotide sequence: TGTGCCAGTAGTGTCCAGGGCTCTGAAAAACTGTTTTTT.

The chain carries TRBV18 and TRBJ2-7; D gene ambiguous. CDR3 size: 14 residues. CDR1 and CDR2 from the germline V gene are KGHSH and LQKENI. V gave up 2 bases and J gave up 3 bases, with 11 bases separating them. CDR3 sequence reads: CASSPSKAGYEQYF. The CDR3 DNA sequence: TGTGCCAGCTCACCATCGAAAGCCGGCTACGAGCAGTACTTC. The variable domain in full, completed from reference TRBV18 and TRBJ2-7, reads NAGVMQNPRHLVRRRGQEARLRCSPMKGHSHVYWYRQLPEEGLKFMVYLQKENIIDESGMPKERFSAEFPKEGPSILRIQQVVRGDSAAYFCASSPSKAGYEQYFGPGTRLTVT.

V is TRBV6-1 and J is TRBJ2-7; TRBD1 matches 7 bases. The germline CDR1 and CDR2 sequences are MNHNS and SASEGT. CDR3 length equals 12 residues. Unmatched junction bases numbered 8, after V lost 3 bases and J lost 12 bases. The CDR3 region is CASSDGQVRLYF. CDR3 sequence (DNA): TGTGCCAGCAGTGATGGACAGGTCAGGCTGTACTTC.

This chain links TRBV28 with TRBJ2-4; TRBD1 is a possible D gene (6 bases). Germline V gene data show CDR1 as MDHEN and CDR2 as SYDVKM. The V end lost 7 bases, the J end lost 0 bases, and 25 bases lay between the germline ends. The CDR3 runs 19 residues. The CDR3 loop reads CASTPRQARQGIAKNIQYF. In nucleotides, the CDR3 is TGTGCCAGCACCCCCCGACAGGCCCGCCAAGGAATAGCCAAAAACATTCAGTACTTC.

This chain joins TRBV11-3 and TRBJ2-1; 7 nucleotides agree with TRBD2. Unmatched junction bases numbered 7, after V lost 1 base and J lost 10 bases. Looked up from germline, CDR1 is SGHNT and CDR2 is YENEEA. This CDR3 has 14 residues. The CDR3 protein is CASSLGGSGAEQFF. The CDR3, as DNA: TGTGCCAGCAGCTTAGGGGGGAGCGGGGCCGAGCAGTTCTTC.

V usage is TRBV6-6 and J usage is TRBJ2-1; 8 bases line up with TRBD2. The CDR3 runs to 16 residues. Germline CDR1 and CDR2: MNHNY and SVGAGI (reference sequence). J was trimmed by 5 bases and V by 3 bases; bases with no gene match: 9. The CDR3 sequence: CASSYGGRTADNEQFF. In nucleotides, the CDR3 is TGTGCCAGCAGTTATGGCGGGAGGACAGCGGACAATGAGCAGTTCTTC.

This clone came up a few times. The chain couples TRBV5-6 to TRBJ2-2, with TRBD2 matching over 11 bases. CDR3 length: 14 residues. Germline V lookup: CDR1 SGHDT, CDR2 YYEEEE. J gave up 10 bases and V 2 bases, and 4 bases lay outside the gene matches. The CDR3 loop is CASSLLAGESELFF. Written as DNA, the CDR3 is TGTGCCAGCAGCTTACTAGCGGGAGAATCGGAGCTGTTTTTT.

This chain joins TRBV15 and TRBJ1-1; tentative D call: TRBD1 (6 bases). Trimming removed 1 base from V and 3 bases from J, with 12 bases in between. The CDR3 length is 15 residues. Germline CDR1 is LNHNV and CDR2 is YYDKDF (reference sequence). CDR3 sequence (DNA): TGTGCCACCAGCAGAGGGGGGCAGGGATACACTGAAGCTTTCTTT. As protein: CATSRGGQGYTEAFF. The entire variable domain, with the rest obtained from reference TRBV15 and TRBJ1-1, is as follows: DAMVIQNPRYQVTQFGKPVTLSCSQTLNHNVMYWYQQKSSQAPKLLFHYYDKDFNNEADTPDNFQSRRPNTSFCFLDIRSPGLGDTAMYLCATSRGGQGYTEAFFGQGTRLTVV.

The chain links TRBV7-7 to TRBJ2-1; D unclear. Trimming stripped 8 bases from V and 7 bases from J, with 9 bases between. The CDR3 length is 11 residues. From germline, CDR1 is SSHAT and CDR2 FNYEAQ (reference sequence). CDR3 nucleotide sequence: TGTGCCAGCTCCAACGGGAATGAGCAGTTCTTC. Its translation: CASSNGNEQFF.